A single T cell receptor beta chain is shown here with its context. These data belong to a study of blood T cell repertoires in COVID-19. The CDR3 covers 16 residues. Per the study methods: How many nucleated cells were present was estimated from reference gene primer amplification. Libraries were prepared by immunoSEQ multiplex PCR; TCRdb keeps only in-frame clonotypes and omits some of them. That table gives V, J and clone size, and the DNA gave D and trimming. The sample has around 300,000 clones, 85% seen once; the top ten hold 2% to 3%. The sequenced sample consisted of PBMCs or T cells enriched from blood (not recorded which). V is TRBV12-2 and J is TRBJ1-3; TRBD1 was called by the table and not checked on the DNA. TRBV12-2 is listed as a pseudogene. The clonotype was recovered from a woman in her forties or fifties who had recovered from COVID-19. In nucleotides, the CDR3 is TGTGCAAGTCGCGCCGACAGGACACTCACGGGCAACACCATATATTTT. It specifies CASRADRTLTGNTIYF.